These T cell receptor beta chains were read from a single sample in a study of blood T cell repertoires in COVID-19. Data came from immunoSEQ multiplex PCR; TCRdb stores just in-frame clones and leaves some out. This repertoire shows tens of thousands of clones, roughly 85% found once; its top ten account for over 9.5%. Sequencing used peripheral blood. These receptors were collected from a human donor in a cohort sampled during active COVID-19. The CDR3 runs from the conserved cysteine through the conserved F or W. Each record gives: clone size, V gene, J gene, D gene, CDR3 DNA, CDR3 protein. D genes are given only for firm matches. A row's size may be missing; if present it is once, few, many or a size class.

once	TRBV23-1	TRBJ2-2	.	TGCGCCAGCAGGCTAGTTTACACCGGGGAGCTGTTTTTT	CASRLVYTGELFF
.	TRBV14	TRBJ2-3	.	TGTGCCAGCAGCCGATCGTGGCAGGGCACAGATACGCAGTATTTT	CASSRSWQGTDTQYF
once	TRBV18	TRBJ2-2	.	TGTGCCAGCTCACCTATTCGGAGTAGTAGCGGGGAGCTGTTTTTT	CASSPIRSSSGELFF
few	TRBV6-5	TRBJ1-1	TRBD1	TGTGCCAGCAGTAGACGACAGGGAATGAACACTGAAGCTTTCTTT	CASSRRQGMNTEAFF
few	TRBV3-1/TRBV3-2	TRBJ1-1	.	TGTGCCAGCAGCCAAGATCCAGGGTACACTGAAGCTTTCTTT	CASSQDPGYTEAFF
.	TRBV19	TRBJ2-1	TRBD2	TGTGCCAGTAGTGATGGGACTAGCGGGTCATACAATGAGCAGTTCTTC	CASSDGTSGSYNEQFF
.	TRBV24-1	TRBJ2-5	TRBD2	TGTGCCACCAGTGATCCGGGACTAGCGGGAGGGGAGGGGGAGACCCAGTACTTC	CATSDPGLAGGEGETQYF
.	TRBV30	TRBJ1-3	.	TGTGCCTGGAGTGTTTGGAGCGGAAACACCATATATTTT	CAWSVWSGNTIYF
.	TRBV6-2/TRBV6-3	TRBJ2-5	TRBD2	TGTGCCAGCAGTTTCCAGACTAGCGGGACGTACCAAGAGACCCAGTACTTC	CASSFQTSGTYQETQYF
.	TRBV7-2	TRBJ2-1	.	TGTGCCAGCAGCCTCCCTAGCCACGGGAGAAGCTCCTACAATGAGCAGTTCTTC	CASSLPSHGRSSYNEQFF
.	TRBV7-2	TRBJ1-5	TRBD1	TGTGCCAGCAGCGCCCGGACAGGGGATCAGCCCCAGCATTTT	CASSARTGDQPQHF
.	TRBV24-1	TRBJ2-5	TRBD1	TGTGCCACCAGTGATTTGGGGACAGGCGCGGAAGAGACCCAGTACTTC	CATSDLGTGAEETQYF
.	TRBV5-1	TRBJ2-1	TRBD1	TGCGCCAGCAGCTCGGGACAGGGTAACTACAATGAGCAGTTCTTC	CASSSGQGNYNEQFF
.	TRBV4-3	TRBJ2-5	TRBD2	TGCGCCAGCAGCCAAGTTGGTCTAGCGGCACAAGAGACCCAGTACTTC	CASSQVGLAAQETQYF
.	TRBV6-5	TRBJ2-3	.	TGTGCCAGCAGTACAACAGATACGCAGTATTTT	CASSTTDTQYF
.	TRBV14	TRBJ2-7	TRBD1	TGTGCCAGCAGCCAAGGGGACAGGGTCTACGAGCAGTACTTC	CASSQGDRVYEQYF
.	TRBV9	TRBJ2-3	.	TGTGCCAGCAGCGTAGGAGGGTCTAGCACAGATACGCAGTATTTT	CASSVGGSSTDTQYF
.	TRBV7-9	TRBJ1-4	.	TGTGCCAGCAGCGACGGAAGGAGCGGAGGGAATGAAAAACTGTTTTTT	CASSDGRSGGNEKLFF
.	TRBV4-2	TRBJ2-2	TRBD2	TGTGCCAGCAGCCAGGGACTAGCGGGAGTCGGGGAGCTGTTTTTT	CASSQGLAGVGELFF
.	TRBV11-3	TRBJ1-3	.	TGTGCCAGCAGCTCAAACAGGGTTGGTGGAAACACCATATATTTT	CASSSNRVGGNTIYF
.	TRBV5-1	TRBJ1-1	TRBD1	TGCGCCAGCCTCCCCGGGGCGAGGGACAGGGCAATACGAACTGAAGCTTTCTTT	CASLPGARDRAIRTEAFF
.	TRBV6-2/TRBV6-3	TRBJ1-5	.	TGTGCCAGCAGTATTAATAGCCCGATTAGCAATCAGCCCCAGCATTTT	CASSINSPISNQPQHF
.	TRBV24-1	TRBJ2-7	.	TGTGCCACCAGTGATTGGGACAACTACGAGCAGTACTTC	CATSDWDNYEQYF
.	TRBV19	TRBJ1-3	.	TGTGCCAGTAGTCCGATGAGCTCTGGAAACACCATATATTTT	CASSPMSSGNTIYF